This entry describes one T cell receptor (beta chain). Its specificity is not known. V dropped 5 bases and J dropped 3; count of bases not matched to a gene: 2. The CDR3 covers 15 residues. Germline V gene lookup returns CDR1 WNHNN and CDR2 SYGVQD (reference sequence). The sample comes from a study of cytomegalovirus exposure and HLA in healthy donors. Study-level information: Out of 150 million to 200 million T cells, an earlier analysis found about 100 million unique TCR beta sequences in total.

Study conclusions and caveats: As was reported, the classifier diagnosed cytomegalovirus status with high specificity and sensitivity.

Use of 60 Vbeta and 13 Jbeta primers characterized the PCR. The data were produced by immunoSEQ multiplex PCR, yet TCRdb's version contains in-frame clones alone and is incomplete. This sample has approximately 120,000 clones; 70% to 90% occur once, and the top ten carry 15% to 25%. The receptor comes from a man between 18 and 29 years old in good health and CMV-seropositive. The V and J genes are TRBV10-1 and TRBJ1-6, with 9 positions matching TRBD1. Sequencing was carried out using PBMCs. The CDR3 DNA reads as TGCGCCAGCAGTCAGGACAGGGGCTATAATTCACCCCTCCACTTT. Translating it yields CASSQDRGYNSPLHF.